These T cell receptor beta chains were read from a single sample in a study of PD-1 blockade in classical Hodgkin lymphoma. Measured with immunoSEQ multiplex PCR; TCRdb has only the in-frame clones, and not every one. The sample comprises approximately 21,000 clones, approximately 85% of which are singletons, and 13% rests with the top ten. The sample consisted of peripheral blood mononuclear cells (PBMCs), taken before the fourth cycle of nivolumab. The receptors originated from a human donor with classical Hodgkin lymphoma. The CDR3 runs from the conserved cysteine through the conserved F or W. D genes are given only for firm matches. A row's size may be missing; if present it is once, few, many or a size class.

size: -; D: TRBD2; J: TRBJ2-1; V: TRBV6-4; CDR3: CASSAGLAGVGEQFF; DNA: TGTGCCAGCAGTGCGGGACTAGCGGGAGTTGGTGAGCAGTTCTTC
size: -; D: -; J: TRBJ2-5; V: TRBV5-1; CDR3: CASREAETQYF; DNA: TGCGCCAGCCGAGAAGCAGAGACCCAGTACTTC
size: -; D: -; J: TRBJ1-2; V: TRBV27; CDR3: CASSLYPVNYGYTF; DNA: TGTGCCAGCAGTTTATACCCGGTGAACTATGGCTACACCTTC
size: -; D: TRBD2; J: TRBJ2-7; V: TRBV4-2; CDR3: CASSQEGLAGYEQYF; DNA: TGTGCCAGCAGCCAAGAGGGACTAGCGGGATACGAGCAGTACTTC
size: -; D: -; J: TRBJ1-5; V: TRBV6-8; CDR3: CASSDQQPQHF; DNA: TGTGCCAGCAGTGATCAGCAGCCCCAGCATTTT
size: -; D: TRBD1; J: TRBJ2-7; V: TRBV9; CDR3: CASSPSDRPHEQYF; DNA: TGTGCCAGCAGCCCGTCGGACAGGCCCCACGAGCAGTACTTC
size: -; D: TRBD2; J: TRBJ2-1; V: TRBV27; CDR3: CASTSLAGGPNEQFF; DNA: TGTGCCAGCACCTCCCTAGCGGGAGGGCCAAATGAGCAGTTCTTC
size: medium-sized; D: -; J: TRBJ1-6; V: TRBV9; CDR3: CASSIQGANSPLHF; DNA: TGTGCCAGCAGTATACAGGGTGCCAATTCACCCCTCCACTTT
size: -; D: TRBD1; J: TRBJ1-2; V: TRBV5-1; CDR3: CASSLGPGQGNYGYTF; DNA: TGCGCCAGCAGCTTGGGGCCGGGACAGGGGAACTATGGCTACACCTTC
size: once; D: TRBD1; J: TRBJ2-3; V: TRBV28; CDR3: CASSPTGTGAVVGTDTQYF; DNA: TGTGCCAGCAGCCCAACCGGGACAGGGGCCGTTGTGGGCACAGATACGCAGTATTTT
size: -; D: TRBD2; J: TRBJ2-7; V: TRBV6-5; CDR3: CASSGGGSFYEQYF; DNA: TGTGCCAGCAGTGGGGGGGGTTCATTCTACGAGCAGTACTTC
size: -; D: -; J: TRBJ2-2; V: TRBV19; CDR3: CASRTAENTGELFF; DNA: TGTGCCAGTCGGACAGCCGAGAACACCGGGGAGCTGTTTTTT
size: once; D: -; J: TRBJ1-1; V: TRBV5-1; CDR3: CASSPGVNTEAFF; DNA: TGCGCCAGCAGTCCAGGGGTGAACACTGAAGCTTTCTTT